This T cell receptor (beta chain) was captured in a study of blood T cell repertoires in COVID-19. For the study at large: Researchers got acute and convalescent COVID-19 samples from the United States, Italy and Spain.

CDR1 is SEHNR, CDR2 FQNEAQ, per germline (reference sequence). The CDR3 is 16 residues long. V lost 4 bases and J 1 base, leaving 16 bases between the germline ends. In the original analysis: Researchers report that nucleated cell counts were estimated from reference gene primer amplification. Sequencing was performed with immunoSEQ multiplex PCR; in TCRdb, only in-frame clones are kept and a portion is missing. The V and J calls and clone size come from that table; D and trimming were worked out from the DNA. The table lists approximately 30,000 clones, approximately 91% of them singletons, with roughly 5.2% in the top ten.

The TCR was taken from a human donor in a cohort sampled during active COVID-19. The chain links TRBV7-9 to TRBJ2-5, with D maybe TRBD2 (5 bases). Sequencing was performed on peripheral blood. The CDR3: CASSSGPEGSQETQYF. CDR3 coding DNA: TGTGCCAGCAGCTCCGGACCCGAGGGTAGCCAAGAGACCCAGTACTTC.